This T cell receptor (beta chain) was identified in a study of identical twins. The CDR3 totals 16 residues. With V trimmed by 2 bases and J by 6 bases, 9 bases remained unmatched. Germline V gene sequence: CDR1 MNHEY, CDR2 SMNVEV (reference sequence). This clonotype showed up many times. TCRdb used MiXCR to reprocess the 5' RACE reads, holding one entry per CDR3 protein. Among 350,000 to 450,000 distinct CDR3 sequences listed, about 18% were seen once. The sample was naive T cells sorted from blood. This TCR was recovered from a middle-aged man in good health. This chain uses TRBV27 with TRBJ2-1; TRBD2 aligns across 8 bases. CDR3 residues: CASSLIKRESINEQFF. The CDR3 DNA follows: TGTGCCAGCAGTTTAATAAAGCGGGAGTCAATCAATGAGCAGTTCTTC.